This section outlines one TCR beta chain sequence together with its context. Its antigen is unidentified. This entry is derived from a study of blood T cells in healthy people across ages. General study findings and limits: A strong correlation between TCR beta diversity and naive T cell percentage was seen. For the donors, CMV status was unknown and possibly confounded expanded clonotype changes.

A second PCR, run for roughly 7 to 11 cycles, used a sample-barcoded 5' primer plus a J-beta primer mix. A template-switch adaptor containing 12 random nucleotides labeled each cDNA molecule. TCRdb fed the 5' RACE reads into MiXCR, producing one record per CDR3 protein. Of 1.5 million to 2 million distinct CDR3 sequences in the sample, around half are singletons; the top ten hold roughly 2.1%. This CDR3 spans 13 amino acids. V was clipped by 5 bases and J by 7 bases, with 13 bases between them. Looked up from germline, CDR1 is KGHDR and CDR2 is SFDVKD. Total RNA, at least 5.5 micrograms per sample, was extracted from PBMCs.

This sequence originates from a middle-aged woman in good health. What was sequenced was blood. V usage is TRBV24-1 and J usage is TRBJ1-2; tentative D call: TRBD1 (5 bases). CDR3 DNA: TGTGCCACCAGTGCCCGTTCAGGGAGTGGCTACACCTTC. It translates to CATSARSGSGYTF.